The 10 T cell receptor beta chains given below trace back to one sample, sequenced in a study of cytomegalovirus exposure and HLA in healthy donors (dated by TCRdb to 2015 to 2018). To prepare the library, the immunoSEQ multiplex PCR assay was applied. The multiplex PCR relied on a mix of 60 forward primers for TCR Vbeta segments and 13 reverse primers for TCR Jbeta segments. Held by TCRdb, this immuneACCESS table contains in-frame sequences only and omits some clones. Under half of the omission traces to an unresolved V gene where checked; the cause of the rest is unknown. The sample records around 93,000 clones, roughly four fifths of which are singletons. Nearly 3.5% of the sample rests with the top ten. Material: PBMCs. The receptors originated from a man between 25 and 39 years old in good health and CMV-seropositive.

This chain joins TRBV10-3 and TRBJ2-1; TRBD2 is a possible D gene (6 bases). CDR1 ENHRY and CDR2 SYGVKD come from the germline V gene. This CDR3 region has 18 residues. The germline V and J ends were trimmed by 10 bases and 7 bases, with 32 bases remaining between them. CDR3 nucleotides: TGTGCCAGCGCCGAGGTCCCAATAGCGGCCTCTAACGAGAATGAGCAGTTCTTC. Translation: CASAEVPIAASNENEQFF.

This chain connects TRBV9 to TRBJ2-7, with 10 positions matching TRBD2. With 3 bases clipped from V and 2 bases from J, the junction kept 8 bases outside the gene matches. The CDR3 extends over 16 amino acids. Germline V gene lookup returns CDR1 SGDLS and CDR2 YYNGEE. CDR3 in DNA: TGTGCCAGCAGCGGATCCGGGACTAGCGTCCCCTACGAGCAGTACTTC. Protein: CASSGSGTSVPYEQYF.

Only a few counts were recorded for this clone. The chain is built from TRBV10-1 and TRBJ1-1, with no clear D. V lost 0 bases, J lost 7 bases, and 12 bases lay in between. Germline CDR1 WNHNN, CDR2 SYGVQD (reference sequence). The CDR3 is 14 residues long. The CDR3 loop is CASSESRGRNEAFF. The CDR3 DNA is TGCGCCAGCAGTGAGTCAAGAGGGAGAAATGAAGCTTTCTTT.

The chain is built from TRBV19 and TRBJ1-5; a possible D gene is TRBD1 (5 bases). Germline V CDR1 and CDR2: LNHDA, SQIVND (reference sequence). CDR3 length equals 15 residues. V lost 3 bases, J lost 2 bases, and 11 bases lay in between. The CDR3 here is CASSMDKVGNQPQHF. Written as DNA, the CDR3 is TGTGCCAGTAGTATGGACAAGGTCGGCAATCAGCCCCAGCATTTT.

The J gene is TRBJ2-1, the V gene TRBV6-1; the D gene is possibly TRBD2 (6 bases). The CDR3 is 17 residues long. Germline V gene sequence: CDR1 MNHNS, CDR2 SASEGT. The V end lost 2 bases, the J end lost 0 bases, and 14 bases lay between the germline ends. In nucleotides, the CDR3 is TGTGCCAGCAGTGAAAATATCCCCGGGGGCTCCTACAATGAGCAGTTCTTC. Its protein is CASSENIPGGSYNEQFF.

CDR3 residues: CAGSQGTLYEQYF. The CDR3 nucleotides are TGTGCCGGAAGTCAGGGGACCCTTTACGAGCAGTACTTC. The V and J genes are TRBV28 and TRBJ2-7; TRBD1 is a possible D gene (6 bases). Trimming left V 11 bases short and J 4 bases short, with 18 bases between. The CDR3 extends over 13 amino acids. Germline assignment: CDR1 MDHEN and CDR2 SYDVKM.

This clone was counted once. In the same sample, other DNA sequences code for this CDR3. The rearrangement uses TRBV27 and TRBJ2-2; 7 nucleotides align to TRBD2. Per germline, CDR1 MNHEY and CDR2 SMNVEV (reference sequence). The CDR3 runs to 16 residues. Trimming removed 9 bases from V and 5 bases from J; junction bases left unmatched: 15. CDR3 protein: CASGSWDYLQTGELFF. DNA of the CDR3: TGTGCCAGTGGGTCCTGGGACTACCTGCAGACCGGGGAGCTGTTTTTT.

The chain is built from TRBV5-1 and TRBJ1-2, with 7 bases aligning to TRBD1. The CDR3 covers 17 residues. Losses at the gene ends were 0 bases for V and 4 bases for J; bases not matched to a gene: 12. Germline V gene sequence: CDR1 SGHRS, CDR2 YFSETQ. The CDR3 spells CASSLGGARQGGYGYTF. The CDR3, as DNA: TGCGCCAGCAGCTTGGGAGGGGCCCGACAGGGTGGCTATGGCTACACCTTC.

The rearrangement links TRBV6-5 to TRBJ1-1; tentative D call: TRBD1 (6 bases). CDR3 size: 15 residues. The germline V gene has CDR1 MNHEY and CDR2 SVGAGI. V lost 0 bases and J 5 bases, leaving 13 bases between the germline ends. CDR3 protein: CASSYSSKGETEAFF. Written as DNA, the CDR3 is TGTGCCAGCAGTTACTCGTCTAAGGGGGAAACTGAAGCTTTCTTT.

The V call is TRBV13, the J call TRBJ2-6, with 12 bases matching TRBD1. The CDR3 runs 16 residues. J was trimmed by 2 bases and V by 10 bases; bases with no gene match: 6. Germline CDR1 and CDR2: PRHDT and FYEKMQ (reference sequence). The CDR3 nucleotides are TGTGCCACCCGGGACAGGGGGCTGACTGGGGCCAACGTCCTGACTTTC. This sequence encodes CATRDRGLTGANVLTF.